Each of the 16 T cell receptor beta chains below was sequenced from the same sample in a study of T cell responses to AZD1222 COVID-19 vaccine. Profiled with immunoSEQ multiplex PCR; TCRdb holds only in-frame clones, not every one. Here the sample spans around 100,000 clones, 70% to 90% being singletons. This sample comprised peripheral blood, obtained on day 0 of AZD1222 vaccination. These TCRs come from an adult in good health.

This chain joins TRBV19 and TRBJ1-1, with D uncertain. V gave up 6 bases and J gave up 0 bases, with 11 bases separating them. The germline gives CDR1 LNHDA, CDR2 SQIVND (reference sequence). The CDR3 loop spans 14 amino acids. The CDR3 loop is CASRKEGMNTEAFF. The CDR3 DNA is TGTGCCAGTAGGAAGGAAGGTATGAACACTGAAGCTTTCTTT.

CDR3 nucleotides: TGTGCCAGCAGGTGGGGACGAGAAAAACTGTTTTTT. It is translated as CASRWGREKLFF. The V call is TRBV12-3 or TRBV12-4, the J call TRBJ1-4; tentatively, D is TRBD1 (5 bases). CDR3 length: 12 amino acids. Trimming removed 6 bases at V and 8 bases at J, with 10 bases between.

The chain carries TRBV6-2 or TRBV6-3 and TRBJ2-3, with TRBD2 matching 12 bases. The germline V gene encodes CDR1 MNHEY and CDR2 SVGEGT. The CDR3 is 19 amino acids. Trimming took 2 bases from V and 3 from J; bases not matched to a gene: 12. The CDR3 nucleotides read TGTGCCAGCAGTTACGGCCTAGCGGGGGGGCGTCGGTGGACAGATACGCAGTATTTT. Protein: CASSYGLAGGRRWTDTQYF.

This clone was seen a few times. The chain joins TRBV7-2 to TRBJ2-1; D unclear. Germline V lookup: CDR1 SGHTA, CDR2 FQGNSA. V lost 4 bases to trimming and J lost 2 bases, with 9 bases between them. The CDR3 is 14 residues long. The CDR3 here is CASSSVSAYNEQFF. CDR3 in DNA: TGTGCCAGCAGCTCTGTCTCGGCCTACAATGAGCAGTTCTTC. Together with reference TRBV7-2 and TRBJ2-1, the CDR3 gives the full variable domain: GAGVSQSPSNKVTEKGKDVELRCDPISGHTALYWYRQSLGQGLEFLIYFQGNSAPDKSGLPSDRFSAERTGGSVSTLTIQRTQQEDSAVYLCASSSVSAYNEQFFGPGTRLTVL.

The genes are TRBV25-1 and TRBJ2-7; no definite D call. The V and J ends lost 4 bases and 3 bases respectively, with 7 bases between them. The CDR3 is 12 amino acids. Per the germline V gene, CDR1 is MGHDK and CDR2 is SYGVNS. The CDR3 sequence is CASSAGGYEQYF. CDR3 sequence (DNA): TGTGCCAGCAGTGCGGGTGGCTACGAGCAGTACTTC.

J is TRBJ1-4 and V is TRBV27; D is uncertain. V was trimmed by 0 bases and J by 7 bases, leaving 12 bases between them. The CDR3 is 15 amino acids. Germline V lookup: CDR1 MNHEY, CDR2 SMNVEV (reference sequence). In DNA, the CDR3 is TGTGCCAGCAGTTTATCCGGCGGGGTGGGTGAAAAACTGTTTTTT. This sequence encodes CASSLSGGVGEKLFF.

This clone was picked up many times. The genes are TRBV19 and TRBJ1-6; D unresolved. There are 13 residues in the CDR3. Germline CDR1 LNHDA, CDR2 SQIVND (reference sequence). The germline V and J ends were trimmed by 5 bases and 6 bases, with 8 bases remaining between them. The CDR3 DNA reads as TGTGCCAGTAGTGTCGTTGCTAATTCACCCCTCCACTTT. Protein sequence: CASSVVANSPLHF.

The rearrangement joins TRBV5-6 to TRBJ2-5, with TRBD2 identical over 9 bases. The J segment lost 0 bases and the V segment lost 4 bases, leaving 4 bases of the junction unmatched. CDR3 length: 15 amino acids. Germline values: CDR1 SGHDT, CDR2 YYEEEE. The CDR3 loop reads CASSRSGGYQETQYF. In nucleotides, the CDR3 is TGTGCCAGCAGCCGCAGCGGGGGGTACCAAGAGACCCAGTACTTC.

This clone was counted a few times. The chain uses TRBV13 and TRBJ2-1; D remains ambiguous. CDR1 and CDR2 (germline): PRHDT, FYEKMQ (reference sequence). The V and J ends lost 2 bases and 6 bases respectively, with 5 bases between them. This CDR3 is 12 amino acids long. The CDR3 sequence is CASSLHPNEQFF. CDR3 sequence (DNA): TGTGCCAGCAGCTTACACCCCAATGAGCAGTTCTTC.

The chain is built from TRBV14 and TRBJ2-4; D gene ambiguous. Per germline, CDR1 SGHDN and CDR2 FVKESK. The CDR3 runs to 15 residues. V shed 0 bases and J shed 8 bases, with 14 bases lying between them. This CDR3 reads CASSQDLVPGDIQYF. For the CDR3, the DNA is TGTGCCAGCAGCCAAGATTTGGTCCCAGGTGACATTCAGTACTTC.

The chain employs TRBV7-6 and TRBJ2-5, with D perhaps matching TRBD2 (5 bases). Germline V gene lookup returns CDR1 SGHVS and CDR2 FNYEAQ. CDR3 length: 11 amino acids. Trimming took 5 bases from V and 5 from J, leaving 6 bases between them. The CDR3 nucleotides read TGTGCCAGCAGCCGGAGGGAGACCCAGTACTTC. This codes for CASSRRETQYF.

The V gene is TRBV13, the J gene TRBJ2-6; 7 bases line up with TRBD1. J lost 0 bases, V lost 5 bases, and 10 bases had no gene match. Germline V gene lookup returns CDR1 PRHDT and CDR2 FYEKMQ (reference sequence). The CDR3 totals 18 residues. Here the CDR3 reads CASSQRTGSYSGANVLTF. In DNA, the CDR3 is TGTGCCAGCAGCCAGCGGACAGGCTCATACTCTGGGGCCAACGTCCTGACTTTC.

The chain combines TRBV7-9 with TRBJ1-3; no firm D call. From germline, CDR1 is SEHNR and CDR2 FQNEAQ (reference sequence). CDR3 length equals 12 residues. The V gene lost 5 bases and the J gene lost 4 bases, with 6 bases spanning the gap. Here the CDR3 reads CASSPTGNTIYF. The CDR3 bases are TGTGCCAGCAGCCCGACGGGAAACACCATATATTTT.

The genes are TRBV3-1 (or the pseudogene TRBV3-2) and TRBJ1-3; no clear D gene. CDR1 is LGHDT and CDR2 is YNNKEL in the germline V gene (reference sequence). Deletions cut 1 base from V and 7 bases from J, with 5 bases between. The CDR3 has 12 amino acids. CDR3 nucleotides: TGTGCCAGCAGCCAAGGGGCGAACACCATATATTTT. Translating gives CASSQGANTIYF.

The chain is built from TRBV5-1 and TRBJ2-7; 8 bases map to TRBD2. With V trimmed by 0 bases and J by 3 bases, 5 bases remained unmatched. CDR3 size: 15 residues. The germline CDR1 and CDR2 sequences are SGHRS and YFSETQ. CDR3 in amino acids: CASSLALAGDYEQYF. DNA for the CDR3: TGCGCCAGCAGCTTGGCCCTAGCGGGTGACTACGAGCAGTACTTC.

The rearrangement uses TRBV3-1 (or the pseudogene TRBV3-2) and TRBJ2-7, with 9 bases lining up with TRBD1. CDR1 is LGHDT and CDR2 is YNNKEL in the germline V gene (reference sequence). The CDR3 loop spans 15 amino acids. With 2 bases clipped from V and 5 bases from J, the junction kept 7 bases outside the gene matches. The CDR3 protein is CASSQFWTGDNEQYF. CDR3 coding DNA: TGTGCCAGCAGCCAATTCTGGACAGGGGACAACGAGCAGTACTTC.